This T cell receptor (beta chain) was sequenced for a study of human T cells and chemical hapten exposure. Background on the study: Patients, largely female, had alopecia areata, totalis or universalis.

This clonotype was counted ten times or more. As yet, its antigen is unknown. The junction departs from germline at one end; a sequencing error may be responsible. Time point denoted: pre-sensitization, week 0. Treatment defined: therapeutic diphenylcyclopropenone sensitization with weekly scalp DPC. Unseparated into fractions, whole blood served as the source from which total RNA was extracted. Alopecia patients, 18 to 70 years old and DPC-suitable, served as donors. The CDR3 contains 10 residues. Looked up from germline, CDR1 is DFQATT and CDR2 is SNEGSKA (reference sequence). General study findings and limits: The study found that DPC sensitization did not change TCRs above 1 in 1000 frequency.

Library construction involved attaching unique molecular identifiers to individual cDNA molecules, which allowed quantitative, reproducible TCR counting. MiXCR, run by TCRdb on the RACE reads, gives a single entry per CDR3 protein. In the table there are 35,000 or so distinct CDR3 sequences, 10% of which are singletons. This clonotype originated in a man aged 45-65 years with alopecia areata. Some clones in this sample may be carry-over from other donors' samples. This sequence joins TRBV20-1 and TRBJ2-1, with D uncertain. This material consisted of whole blood, taken in connection with sensitization to the hapten diphenylcyclopropenone (DPC). CDR3 sequence: CAAVYNEQFF. The DNA of the CDR3 is TGTGCGGCGGTTTACAATGAGCAGTTCTTC.